The 28 T cell receptor beta chains below were found in one sample sequenced in a study of early T cells in non-severe SARS-CoV-2 infection. MiXCR was run by TCRdb on the 5' RACE reads, yielding one entry per CDR3 protein. The sample records some 29,000 distinct CDR3 sequences, about 5% being singletons. The sample consisted of whole blood. These receptors came from an adult who was a healthcare worker with PCR-confirmed SARS-CoV-2 infection or an uninfected control (not recorded which).

This clonotype showed up many times. The rearrangement links TRBV9 to TRBJ2-7; TRBD2 aligns across 7 bases. Per the germline V gene, CDR1 is SGDLS and CDR2 is YYNGEE. The CDR3 extends over 15 amino acids. With V trimmed by 3 bases and J by 1 base, 7 bases remained unmatched. In DNA, the CDR3 is TGTGCCAGCAGCGGGCCGGAGCGGGGATCCTACGAGCAGTACTTC. This sequence encodes CASSGPERGSYEQYF.

In this sample, this clonotype turned up many times. The CDR3 sequence: CASSRGQGHTEAFF. For the CDR3, the DNA is TGCGCCAGCAGCAGGGGACAGGGTCACACTGAAGCTTTCTTT. The chain links TRBV5-1 to TRBJ1-1; 9 nucleotides agree with TRBD1. CDR3 length equals 14 residues. Trimming took 4 bases from V and 3 from J; bases not matched to a gene: 4. Germline V CDR1 and CDR2: SGHRS, YFSETQ. The full variable domain, with the rest looked up from reference TRBV5-1 and TRBJ1-1, is KAGVTQTPRYLIKTRGQQVTLSCSPISGHRSVSWYQQTPGQGLQFLFEYFSETQRNKGNFPGRFSGRQFSNSRSEMNVSTLELGDSALYLCASSRGQGHTEAFFGQGTRLTVV.

This chain joins TRBV18 and TRBJ2-7, with 8 bases lining up with TRBD1. V lost 5 bases and J lost 7; bases outside the gene matches: 7. CDR1 and CDR2 from the germline V gene are KGHSH and LQKENI. The CDR3 totals 13 residues. The CDR3 nucleotides are TGTGCCAGCTCAAGGGACAGGCTGAGTGAGCAGTACTTC. Translated: CASSRDRLSEQYF.

This clonotype is medium-sized (0.01 to 0.1%) in the sample. The rearrangement links TRBV3-1 to TRBJ1-1, with D perhaps TRBD1 (6 bases). CDR3 size: 14 residues. V was cut by 6 bases and J by 7 bases, with 18 bases left in between. The germline V gene encodes CDR1 LGHDT and CDR2 YNNKEL (reference sequence). CDR3 coding DNA: TGTGCCAGCAGGCATTCTTTGGGGGCCAGTGAAGCTTTCTTT. It is translated as CASRHSLGASEAFF.

This clonotype was recorded at least ten times. The chain joins TRBV6-2 or TRBV6-3 to TRBJ1-1; possibly TRBD1 for D (6 bases). V gave up 2 bases and J gave up 1 base, with 11 bases separating them. CDR1 is MNHEY and CDR2 is SVGEGT in the germline V gene. CDR3 length: 15 residues. The CDR3 spells CASSYGPTGNTEAFF. The CDR3 bases are TGTGCCAGCAGTTACGGCCCGACAGGGAACACTGAAGCTTTCTTT.

In its sample, this clonotype was seen many times. The V call is TRBV12-5, the J call TRBJ1-2; D is ambiguous. Germline values: CDR1 LGHNT, CDR2 FRNRAP. V was shortened by 2 bases and J by 8 bases, with 18 bases between the two germline ends. The CDR3 runs to 15 residues. The CDR3 DNA is TGTGCTAGTGGTTTGCTGGAAACTAGTCTTGCGGGCTACACCTTC. This translates into CASGLLETSLAGYTF.

This clonotype was seen at least ten times. The chain couples TRBV7-2 to TRBJ1-1, with D unresolved. Germline lookup yields CDR1 SGHTA and CDR2 FQGNSA. V was clipped by 8 bases and J by 4 bases, with 14 bases between them. The CDR3 has 13 amino acids. The CDR3 nucleotides are TGTGCCAGCGGCAGGTTAAAGGGCACTGAAGCTTTCTTT. It yields the protein CASGRLKGTEAFF.

Ten or more counts support this clonotype. The chain couples TRBV7-2 to TRBJ1-1, with 8 bases aligning to TRBD1. The CDR3 length is 13 residues. The trim removed 3 bases at V and 7 bases at J, leaving 4 bases unmatched. CDR1 and CDR2 from the germline V gene are SGHTA and FQGNSA. CDR3 protein: CASSFKQGGEAFF. The CDR3 coding sequence is TGTGCCAGCAGCTTCAAACAGGGGGGTGAAGCTTTCTTT. The variable domain in full, with the rest retrieved from reference TRBV7-2 and TRBJ1-1, is GAGVSQSPSNKVTEKGKDVELRCDPISGHTALYWYRQSLGQGLEFLIYFQGNSAPDKSGLPSDRFSAERTGGSVSTLTIQRTQQEDSAVYLCASSFKQGGEAFFGQGTRLTVV.

This clonotype showed up many times. This chain joins TRBV30 and TRBJ2-7, with D tentatively TRBD1 (6 bases). V was trimmed by 1 base and J by 2 bases, leaving 15 bases between them. Germline loops: CDR1 GTSNPN, CDR2 SVGIG (reference sequence). The CDR3 is made up of 15 amino acids. This CDR3 reads CAWSAKDNRAYEQYF. For the CDR3, the DNA is TGTGCCTGGAGTGCAAAAGATAACAGGGCCTACGAGCAGTACTTC.

The V gene is TRBV2, the J gene TRBJ1-1, with TRBD1 matching over 8 bases. The trim removed 8 bases at V and 5 bases at J, leaving 4 bases unmatched. This CDR3 is 12 amino acids long. Germline V lookup: CDR1 SNHLY, CDR2 FYNNEI. CDR3 DNA sequence: TGTGCCAGCGGACAGGGAGATACTGAAGCTTTCTTT. Residues: CASGQGDTEAFF.

The chain combines TRBV6-6 with TRBJ2-2; TRBD2 matches at 8 bases. V lost 8 bases to trimming and J lost 1 base; unmatched junction nucleotides: 6. The CDR3 consists of 15 residues. From germline, CDR1 is MNHNY and CDR2 SVGAGI (reference sequence). CDR3 in DNA: TGTGCCAGCTGTGGACTAGCCGGGAACACCGGGGAGCTGTTTTTT. This gives the protein CASCGLAGNTGELFF.

The V call is TRBV30, the J call TRBJ2-1; D is unclear. Germline loops: CDR1 GTSNPN, CDR2 SVGIG (reference sequence). CDR3 length: 13 residues. The germline V and J ends were trimmed by 0 bases and 4 bases, with 7 bases remaining between them. As DNA, the CDR3 is TGTGCCTGGAGTGTACATCGGTACAATGAGCAGTTCTTC. This encodes CAWSVHRYNEQFF.

This clonotype was seen many times. This chain joins TRBV10-2 and TRBJ1-2; 7 bases align to TRBD1. After removal of 5 bases from V and 5 bases from J, the junction contained 8 bases not matched to a gene. The length of the CDR3 is 14 residues. Germline lookup yields CDR1 WSHSY and CDR2 SAAADI. This CDR3 is CASSRDREVYGYTF. The CDR3, as DNA: TGCGCCAGCAGTCGAGACAGGGAGGTGTATGGCTACACCTTC.

This clonotype was counted at least ten times. J is TRBJ2-3 and V is TRBV7-2; TRBD1 aligns across 10 bases. V dropped 5 bases and J dropped 5; count of bases not matched to a gene: 7. This CDR3 is 15 amino acids long. CDR1 is SGHTA and CDR2 is FQGNSA in the germline V gene. CDR3 loop: CASSPGTGVGDTQYF. CDR3 bases: TGTGCCAGCAGCCCCGGGACAGGGGTTGGAGATACGCAGTATTTT.

The V call is TRBV7-9, the J call TRBJ1-5; 9 bases are a match to TRBD1. The germline V gene has CDR1 SEHNR and CDR2 FQNEAQ (reference sequence). J gave up 7 bases and V 5 bases, and 12 bases lay outside the gene matches. The CDR3 extends over 16 amino acids. The CDR3 nucleotides are TGTGCCAGCAGCCCTGGAACAGGGGGCGCCGGACAGCCCCAGCATTTT. It yields the protein CASSPGTGGAGQPQHF.

This clonotype was seen at least ten times. This chain links TRBV27 with TRBJ2-7; the D is unclear. Germline V lookup: CDR1 MNHEY, CDR2 SMNVEV (reference sequence). This CDR3 is 13 amino acids long. Trimming shortened V by 1 base and J by 3 bases, and 7 bases separated the two germline ends. The CDR3 sequence is CASSLFRSYEQYF. In DNA, the CDR3 is TGTGCCAGCAGTTTATTCAGGAGCTACGAGCAGTACTTC.

The table lists this clonotype with many counts. The rearrangement links TRBV19 to TRBJ1-5; D ambiguous. The V end lost 7 bases, the J end lost 1 base, and 11 bases lay between the germline ends. This CDR3 region has 14 residues. The germline CDR1 and CDR2 sequences are LNHDA and SQIVND (reference sequence). The CDR3 protein is CASKRHSSNQPQHF. CDR3 DNA sequence: TGTGCCAGTAAGAGACACTCAAGCAATCAGCCCCAGCATTTT.

This clonotype occurred many times. The J gene is TRBJ1-5, the V gene TRBV6-9; the D gene is possibly TRBD1 (6 bases). Per germline, CDR1 MNHGY and CDR2 SVAAGI. Deletions cut 3 bases from V and 6 bases from J, with 18 bases between. The CDR3 loop spans 16 amino acids. The CDR3 DNA sequence: TGTGCCAGCAGTTACCCCACAGGGAACTTTTGTCAGCCCCAGCATTTT. It encodes CASSYPTGNFCQPQHF.

This clonotype was seen ten or more times. This rearrangement joins TRBV27 to TRBJ2-1; D is unclear. V was cut by 3 bases and J by 10 bases, with 13 bases left in between. Per germline, CDR1 MNHEY and CDR2 SMNVEV (reference sequence). The length of the CDR3 is 13 residues. The CDR3 coding sequence is TGTGCCAGCAGTTTCGGTTCGTCCAGGGAGCAGTTCTTC. Translation: CASSFGSSREQFF.

A few counts support this clonotype. The J gene is TRBJ1-5, the V gene TRBV20-1; D is unresolved. Germline-derived CDR1 and CDR2 are DFQATT and SNEGSKA (reference sequence). The CDR3 loop spans 15 amino acids. Deletions cut 0 bases from V and 1 base from J, with 10 bases between. Here the CDR3 reads CSARDQAGSNQPQHF. In DNA form, the CDR3 reads TGCAGTGCTAGAGACCAGGCTGGCAGCAATCAGCCCCAGCATTTT.

This rearrangement joins TRBV7-6 to TRBJ2-5, with D unclear. The V end lost 5 bases, the J end lost 2 bases, and 12 bases lay between the germline ends. The CDR3 totals 14 residues. The germline V gene has CDR1 SGHVS and CDR2 FNYEAQ. The CDR3 protein is CASSLSPGQETQYF. In DNA, the CDR3 is TGTGCCAGCAGCCTGAGTCCTGGGCAAGAGACCCAGTACTTC.

This clonotype was detected ten times or more. The chain employs TRBV5-1 and TRBJ2-1; possibly TRBD1 or TRBD2 for D (5 bases each). Germline lookup yields CDR1 SGHRS and CDR2 YFSETQ. V was clipped by 4 bases and J by 8 bases, with 16 bases between them. CDR3 size: 14 residues. The CDR3 here is CASSISGTWDEQFF. CDR3 nucleotide sequence: TGCGCCAGCAGCATATCCGGGACGTGGGATGAGCAGTTCTTC.

This clonotype came up many times. The genes are TRBV7-8 and TRBJ2-2; D perhaps matches TRBD1 (6 bases). CDR1 and CDR2 from the germline V gene are SGHVS and FQNEAQ. This CDR3 region has 14 residues. V lost 8 bases and J 4 bases, leaving 14 bases between the germline ends. DNA for the CDR3: TGTGCCAGCTCCGAACAGGGAGCCACCGGGGAGCTGTTTTTT. Encoded protein: CASSEQGATGELFF.

This clonotype was observed many times. The J gene is TRBJ1-2, the V gene TRBV20-1, with D possibly TRBD1 on 5 matching bases. The CDR3 length is 15 residues. Germline CDR1 DFQATT, CDR2 SNEGSKA (reference sequence). V was trimmed by 8 bases and J by 2 bases, leaving 21 bases between them. CDR3 loop: CSPRRGRDGNYGYTF. In nucleotides, the CDR3 is TGCAGTCCCAGACGGGGACGAGATGGCAACTATGGCTACACCTTC.

This clonotype was observed a handful of times. This may come from a read error, since a much larger clone is one base off. The genes are TRBV6-2 or TRBV6-3 and TRBJ1-1; 8 bases agree with TRBD1. CDR3 length equals 13 residues. CDR1 MNHEY and CDR2 SVGEGT come from the germline V gene. The CDR3 nucleotides read TGTGTCAGCGGGCAGGGGGCGCCTACTGAAGCTTTCTTT. Amino acids: CVSGQGAPTEAFF.

This clonotype has ten or more counts. This chain joins TRBV30 and TRBJ1-1; 7 nucleotides agree with TRBD1. V dropped 3 bases and J dropped 5; count of bases not matched to a gene: 9. This CDR3 is built from 14 residues. Germline-derived CDR1 and CDR2 are GTSNPN and SVGIG (reference sequence). For the CDR3, the DNA is TGTGCCTGGAGGGCTTGCCCAGGGGGAACTGAAGCTTTCTTT. It yields the protein CAWRACPGGTEAFF.

Ten or more counts support this clonotype. The V call is TRBV7-2, the J call TRBJ2-1, with 7 bases aligning to TRBD1. The CDR3 has 12 residues. After removal of 1 base from V and 14 bases from J, the junction contained 5 bases not matched to a gene. Germline CDR1 SGHTA, CDR2 FQGNSA. As DNA, the CDR3 is TGTGCCAGCAGCTTAGTGGGGACAGCCGAGTTCTTC. Translating gives CASSLVGTAEFF.

This clonotype has a count of ten or more. The J gene is TRBJ2-3, the V gene TRBV29-1, with 7 bases identical to TRBD1. V shed 7 bases and J 5 bases; nucleotides not matched to a gene: 6. This CDR3 is 12 amino acids long. Germline loops: CDR1 SQVTM, CDR2 ANQGSEA. This CDR3 is CSALHRGDTQYF. CDR3 sequence (DNA): TGCAGCGCCCTACACAGGGGAGATACGCAGTATTTT.